A single T cell receptor beta chain is shown here with its context. This sample was taken from a study of T-cell memory formation after mild COVID-19. TCRdb recomputed calls from the 5' RACE reads with MiXCR, one row per CDR3 protein. This sample has hundreds of thousands of distinct CDR3 sequences; around 28% occur once, and the top ten carry less than 15%. The V gene lost 1 base and the J gene lost 3 bases, with 4 bases spanning the gap. CDR3 size: 12 residues. Per germline, CDR1 LNHNV and CDR2 YYDKDF (reference sequence). The TCR was taken from an adult woman who had mild COVID-19 (a few samples of this study predate the infection). Cell type and time point are not known. Sample: PBMCs or a T cell subset sorted from them (not recorded which). This rearrangement joins TRBV15 to TRBJ2-7; D is undetermined. This CDR3 reads CATSRVGYEQYF. The CDR3 region has the DNA TGTGCCACCAGCAGAGTTGGCTACGAGCAGTACTTC. The full variable domain, its missing parts supplied by reference TRBV15 and TRBJ2-7, is DAMVIQNPRYQVTQFGKPVTLSCSQTLNHNVMYWYQQKSSQAPKLLFHYYDKDFNNEADTPDNFQSRRPNTSFCFLDIRSPGLGDTAMYLCATSRVGYEQYFGPGTRLTVT.